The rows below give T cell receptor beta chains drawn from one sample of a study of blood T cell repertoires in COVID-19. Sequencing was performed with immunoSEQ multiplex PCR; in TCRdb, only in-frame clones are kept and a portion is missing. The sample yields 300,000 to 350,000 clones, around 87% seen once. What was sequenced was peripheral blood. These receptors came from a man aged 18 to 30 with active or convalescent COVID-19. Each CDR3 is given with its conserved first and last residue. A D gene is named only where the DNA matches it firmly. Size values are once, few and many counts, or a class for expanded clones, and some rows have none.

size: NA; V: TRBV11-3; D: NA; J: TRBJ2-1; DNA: TGTGCCAGCAGCCCCCGCATAGGGAGTTCTGTCGATGAGCAGTTCTTC; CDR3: CASSPRIGSSVDEQFF
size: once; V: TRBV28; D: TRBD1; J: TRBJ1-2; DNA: TGTGCCAGCAGTTCCTACGGGACAGGGGTTATTAGCGGCACCTTC; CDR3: CASSSYGTGVISGTF
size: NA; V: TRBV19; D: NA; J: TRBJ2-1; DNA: TGTGCCAGTAGTATAGTATCAGGGCCTGAGCAGTTCTTC; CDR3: CASSIVSGPEQFF
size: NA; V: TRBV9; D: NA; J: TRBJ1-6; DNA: TGTGCCAGCAGCGTAGCGTCCCGGGCGGACTGGGCGCCCCTCCACTTT; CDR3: CASSVASRADWAPLHF
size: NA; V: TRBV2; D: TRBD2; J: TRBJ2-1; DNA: TGTGCCAGCAGTGGGTCGAGTATAGCGGGCAATGAGCAGTTCTTC; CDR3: CASSGSSIAGNEQFF
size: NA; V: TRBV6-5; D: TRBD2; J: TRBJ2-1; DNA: TGTGCCAGCAGTTACGATAGCGGGAGTATAGGTGAGCAGTTCTTC; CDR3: CASSYDSGSIGEQFF
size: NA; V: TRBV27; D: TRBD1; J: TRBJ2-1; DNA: TGTGCCAGCACCCAGGACAGGGCCTACAATGAGCAGTTCTTC; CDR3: CASTQDRAYNEQFF
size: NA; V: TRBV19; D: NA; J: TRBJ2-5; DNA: TGTGCCAGTAGTATAGAAGGACACTTATCCCAAGAGACCCAGTACTTC; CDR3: CASSIEGHLSQETQYF
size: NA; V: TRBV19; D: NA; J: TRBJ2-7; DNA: TGTGCCAGTAGTCCCGGGAGCAGCTACGAGCAGTACTTC; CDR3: CASSPGSSYEQYF
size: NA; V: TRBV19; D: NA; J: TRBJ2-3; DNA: TGTGCCAGTAGTATAGCTTCGAGTTCAGATACGCAGTATTTT; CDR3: CASSIASSSDTQYF
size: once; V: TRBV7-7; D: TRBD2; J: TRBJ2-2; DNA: TGTGCCAGCAGCGCTAGCGGGACAAACACCGGGGAGCTGTTTTTT; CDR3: CASSASGTNTGELFF
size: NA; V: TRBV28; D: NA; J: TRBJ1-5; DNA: TGTGCCAGCACAGGTTATAGCAATCAGCCCCAGCATTTT; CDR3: CASTGYSNQPQHF
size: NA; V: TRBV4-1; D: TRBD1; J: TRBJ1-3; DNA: TGCGCCAGCAGCCAAGTAAGGGACAGGGTTGCAGGAAACACCATATATTTT; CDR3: CASSQVRDRVAGNTIYF
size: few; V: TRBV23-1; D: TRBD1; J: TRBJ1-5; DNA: TGCGCCAGCAGTCAATCCCTGGGACAGGGGATAAATCAGCCCCAGCATTTT; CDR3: CASSQSLGQGINQPQHF
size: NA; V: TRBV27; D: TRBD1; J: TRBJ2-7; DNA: TGTGCCAGCAGTTCTTCAGGGGGCCTCGAGCAGTACTTC; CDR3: CASSSSGGLEQYF